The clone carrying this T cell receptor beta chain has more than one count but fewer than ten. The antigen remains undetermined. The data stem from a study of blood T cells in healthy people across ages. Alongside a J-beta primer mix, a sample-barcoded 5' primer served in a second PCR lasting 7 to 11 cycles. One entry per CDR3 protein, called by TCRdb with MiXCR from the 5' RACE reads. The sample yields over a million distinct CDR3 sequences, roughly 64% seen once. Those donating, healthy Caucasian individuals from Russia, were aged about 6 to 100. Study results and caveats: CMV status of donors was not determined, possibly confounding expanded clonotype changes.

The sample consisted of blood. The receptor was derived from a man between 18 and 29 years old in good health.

CDR3 sequence reads: CATSRGEGSGYRNTGELFF. CDR3 nucleotides: TGTGCCACCAGCAGAGGTGAGGGTAGCGGGTATAGAAACACCGGGGAGCTGTTTTTT. This rearrangement joins TRBV15 to TRBJ2-2; TRBD2 aligns across 7 bases. CDR1 and CDR2 from the germline V gene are LNHNV and YYDKDF (reference sequence). The CDR3 loop spans 19 amino acids. V shed 1 base, J shed 2 bases, and the junction held 13 bases outside the gene matches.